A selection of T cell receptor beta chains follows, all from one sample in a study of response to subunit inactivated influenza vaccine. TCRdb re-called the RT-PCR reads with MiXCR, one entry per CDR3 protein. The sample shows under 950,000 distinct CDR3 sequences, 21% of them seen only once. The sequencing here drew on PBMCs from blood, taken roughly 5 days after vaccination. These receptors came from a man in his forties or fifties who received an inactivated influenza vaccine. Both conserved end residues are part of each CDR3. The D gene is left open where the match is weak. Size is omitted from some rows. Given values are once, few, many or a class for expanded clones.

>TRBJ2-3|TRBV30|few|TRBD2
TGTGCCTGGAGTCAGGCTCGACTAGCGGGGGGCCACTCTATCACAGATACGCAGTATTTT
CAWSQARLAGGHSITDTQYF
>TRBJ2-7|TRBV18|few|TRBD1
TGTGCCAGCTCACCGGACAGGGCCGGTCACGAGCAGTACTTC
CASSPDRAGHEQYF
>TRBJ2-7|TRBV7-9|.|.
TGTGCCAGCAGCTTGCCAGGGAGGATCTCCTACGAGCAGTACTTC
CASSLPGRISYEQYF
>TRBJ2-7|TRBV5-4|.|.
TGTGCCAGCAGCCTGAAATACGACTACGAGCAGTACTTC
CASSLKYDYEQYF
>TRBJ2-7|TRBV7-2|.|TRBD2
TGTGCCAGCAGCTTCGGGACTAGTACCTACGAGCAGTACTTC
CASSFGTSTYEQYF
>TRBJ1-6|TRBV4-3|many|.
TGCGCCAGCAGCCAAGGAGGACAGTATAATTCACCCCTCCACTTT
CASSQGGQYNSPLHF
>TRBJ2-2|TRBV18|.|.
TGTGCCAGCTCAAGGAGTGGGGGAAACGCGAACACCGGGGAGCTGTTTTTT
CASSRSGGNANTGELFF
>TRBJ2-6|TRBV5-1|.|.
TGCGCCAGCAGCTTGGGTTCCGGGAACAGCTGGTCTGGGGCCAACGTCCTGACTTTC
CASSLGSGNSWSGANVLTF
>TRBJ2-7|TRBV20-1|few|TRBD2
TGCAGTGCCATCCCGACTAGCGGGATTAGCTACGAGCAGTACTTC
CSAIPTSGISYEQYF
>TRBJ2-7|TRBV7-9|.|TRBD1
TGTGCCAGCAGCCCCCGACAGGGACGTACCTACGAGCAGTACTTC
CASSPRQGRTYEQYF
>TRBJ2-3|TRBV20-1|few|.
TGCAGTGCCCCAGTGGGCAGCACAGATACGCAGTATTTT
CSAPVGSTDTQYF
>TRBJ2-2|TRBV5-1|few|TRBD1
TGCGCCAGCAGCCCAGGGGGCGAAGGCACCGGGGAGCTGTTTTTT
CASSPGGEGTGELFF
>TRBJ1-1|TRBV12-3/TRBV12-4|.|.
TGTGCCAGCACCATCTTTCGGGGATTGAACACTGAAGCTTTCTTT
CASTIFRGLNTEAFF
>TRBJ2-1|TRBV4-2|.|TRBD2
TGTGCCAGCAGCCAAGAGTTTGGGGCGGGGCTAGCGGACAATGAGCAGTTCTTC
CASSQEFGAGLADNEQFF
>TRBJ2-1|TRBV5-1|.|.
TGCGCCAGCAGCTTAGACGGCTGGGAGATCAATGAGCAGTTCTTC
CASSLDGWEINEQFF
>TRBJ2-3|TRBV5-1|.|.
TGCGCCAGCAGCCCGAGCCCCGGGACTCAGACTAGCACAGATACGCAGTATTTT
CASSPSPGTQTSTDTQYF
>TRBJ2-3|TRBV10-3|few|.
TGTGCCATCAAAGGGGCCGGCACAGATACGCAGTATTTT
CAIKGAGTDTQYF